What follows describes a single TCR beta chain. Its antigen is undetermined. This specimen belongs to a study of T cell responses to AZD1222 COVID-19 vaccine. Regarding the study as a whole: The repertoires were collected only after the peak T cell response. Among AZD1222 vaccinees, only 5 to 7 were seropositive at baseline. Clonal diversity was possibly underestimated; the donors were predominantly white British and more often female.

CDR3 size: 17 residues. Some clones are missing from TCRdb's copy, which holds only in-frame ones; the method was immunoSEQ multiplex PCR. The table includes 150,000 to 200,000 clones, about 91% detected once. Sequences were derived from peripheral blood, sampled 28 days after the second AZD1222 dose. The rearrangement joins TRBV21-1 to TRBJ2-4; TRBD2 is taken as the D call from the table, unchecked against the DNA. TRBV21-1 is a pseudogene. This clonotype was sampled from an adult who received the AZD1222 COVID-19 vaccine. CDR3 bases: TGTGCCAGCAGAAAGCGGACTAGCGGGAGACAGGGAAACATTCAGTACTTC. Translation gives CASRKRTSGRQGNIQYF.